Following are 9 T cell receptor beta chains from one sample sequenced in a study of T cells in Graves' hyperthyroidism and ophthalmopathy. Researchers took RNA transcripts and amplified the TCR beta CDR3 regions from them. Initially, a first-round RT-PCR of the TCR CDR3 employed the HTBI primer set. TCRdb reprocessed the multiplex PCR reads via MiXCR and lists one record per CDR3 protein. The table records 250,000 to 300,000 distinct CDR3 sequences, 13% of them present only once. Material: blood. These receptors were collected from a woman aged 25-40 years with Graves' hyperthyroidism that later progressed to Graves' ophthalmopathy.

This clonotype was observed at least ten times. The chain recombines TRBV18 with TRBJ2-2, with D uncertain. CDR1 and CDR2 (germline): KGHSH, LQKENI. V dropped 6 bases and J dropped 0 bases, with 14 bases sitting between them. This CDR3 contains 16 residues. The CDR3 DNA follows: TGTGCCAGCTCCGAGACACTACCTTCGAACACCGGGGAGCTGTTTTTT. Protein sequence: CASSETLPSNTGELFF.

About this clonotype: Given a much more abundant clone one base away, this may be a read error. The CDR3 protein is CASSEREDHETQYF. The CDR3 coding sequence is TGTGCCAGCAGCGAACGGGAGGATCATGAGACCCAGTACTTC. This sequence joins TRBV13 and TRBJ2-5; TRBD2 agrees at 7 bases. This CDR3 has 14 residues. Germline V CDR1 and CDR2: PRHDT, FYEKMQ (reference sequence). J gave up 5 bases and V 5 bases, and 8 bases lay outside the gene matches.

The chain is built from TRBV4-2 and TRBJ2-7; TRBD2 might be the D (6 bases). V shed 0 bases and J shed 0 bases, with 12 bases lying between them. CDR1 LGHNA and CDR2 YNFKEQ come from the germline V gene. This CDR3 contains 16 residues. The CDR3, as DNA: TGTGCCAGCAGCCAAGATAGCGGCACGAGCTCCTACGAGCAGTACTTC. This encodes CASSQDSGTSSYEQYF.

To note about this clonotype: A much bigger clone sits one base away, suggesting this may be a read error. This chain connects TRBV7-9 to TRBJ2-6; D is unclear. CDR1 is SEHNR and CDR2 is FQNEAQ in the germline V gene (reference sequence). This CDR3 is 14 amino acids long. V lost 7 bases and J lost 1, with 8 bases in between. DNA for the CDR3: TGTGCCAGCATGTTAGCTTCTGGGGCCAACGTCCTGACTTTC. This sequence encodes CASMLASGANVLTF.

This clonotype has only a few counts. The chain is built from TRBV4-1 and TRBJ2-1; 10 positions match TRBD2. CDR1 and CDR2 (germline): MGHRA, YSYEKL. V trimming: 0 bases; J trimming: 7 bases; junction bases outside the gene matches: 9. This CDR3 is 17 amino acids long. Written as DNA, the CDR3 is TGCGCCAGCAGCCAAGAATGGAGGAGTAGCGGGAGGAATGAGCAGTTCTTC. As protein: CASSQEWRSSGRNEQFF.

The rearrangement uses TRBV7-2 and TRBJ1-6; D gene ambiguous. Germline V gene lookup returns CDR1 SGHTA and CDR2 FQGNSA. Trimming removed 4 bases from V and 5 bases from J, with 12 bases in between. The CDR3 is made up of 15 amino acids. CDR3 DNA: TGTGCCAGCAGCTCCGACGGAAGTCATAATTCACCCCTCCACTTT. This sequence encodes CASSSDGSHNSPLHF.

This clonotype was observed many times. An end of the junction differs from the germline gene, which may be a read error. The J gene is TRBJ1-6, the V gene TRBV28; D gene uncertain. The CDR3 contains 14 residues. Germline assignment: CDR1 MDHEN and CDR2 SYDVKM. In DNA, the CDR3 is TGTGCCAGCAGCCCCGGGTCCTCTAATTCACCCCTCCACTTT. It is translated as CASSPGSSNSPLHF.

This clonotype was observed at least ten times. The V call is TRBV7-2, the J call TRBJ2-5, with 8 bases lining up with TRBD2. Germline assignment: CDR1 SGHTA and CDR2 FQGNSA. The CDR3 extends over 15 amino acids. Trimming took 5 bases from V and 5 from J; bases not matched to a gene: 10. CDR3 bases: TGTGCCAGCAGCCTAACGGGGGGGCGGGGGGAGACCCAGTACTTC. Translated, it gives CASSLTGGRGETQYF.

This clonotype was detected ten times or more. The genes are TRBV6-1 and TRBJ2-5, with D possibly being TRBD2 (6 bases). Deletions cut 5 bases from V and 7 bases from J, with 11 bases between. Germline V lookup: CDR1 MNHNS, CDR2 SASEGT. This CDR3 comprises 12 residues. The CDR3 nucleotides are TGTGCCAGCAGTTCTCTCGGGGGGACCCAGTACTTC. It codes for CASSSLGGTQYF.